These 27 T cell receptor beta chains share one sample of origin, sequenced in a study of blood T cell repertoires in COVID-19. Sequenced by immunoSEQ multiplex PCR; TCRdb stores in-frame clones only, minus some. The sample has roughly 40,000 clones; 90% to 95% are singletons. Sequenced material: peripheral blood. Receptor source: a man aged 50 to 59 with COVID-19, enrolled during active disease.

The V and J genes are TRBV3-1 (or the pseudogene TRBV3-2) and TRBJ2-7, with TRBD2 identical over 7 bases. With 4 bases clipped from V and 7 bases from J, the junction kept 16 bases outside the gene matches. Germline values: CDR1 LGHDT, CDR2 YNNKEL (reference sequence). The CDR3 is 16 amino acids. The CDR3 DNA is TGTGCCAGCAGCCCCAATCCTAGCGGACCCGCTAAGGAGCAGTACTTC. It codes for CASSPNPSGPAKEQYF.

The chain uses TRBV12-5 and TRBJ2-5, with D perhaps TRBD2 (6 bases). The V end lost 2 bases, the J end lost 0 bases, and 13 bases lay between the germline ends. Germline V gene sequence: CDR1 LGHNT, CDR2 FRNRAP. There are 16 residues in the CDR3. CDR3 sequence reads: CASGLRRGMYQETQYF. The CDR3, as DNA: TGTGCTAGTGGTTTGAGACGGGGGATGTACCAAGAGACCCAGTACTTC.

CDR3 sequence reads: CATSDTGANEKLFF. The CDR3, as DNA: TGTGCCACCAGTGATACCGGGGCTAATGAAAAACTGTTTTTT. V is TRBV24-1 and J is TRBJ1-4, with unresolved D. V was pared by 3 bases and J by 3 bases, with 7 bases between. The CDR3 is made up of 14 amino acids. The germline V gene has CDR1 KGHDR and CDR2 SFDVKD.

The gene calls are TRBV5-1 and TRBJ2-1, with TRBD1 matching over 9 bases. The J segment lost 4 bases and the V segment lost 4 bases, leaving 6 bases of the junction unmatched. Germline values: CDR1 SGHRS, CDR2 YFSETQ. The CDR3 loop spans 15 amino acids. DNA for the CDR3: TGCGCCAGCAGCAAACCCGGGACAGGGTACAATGAGCAGTTCTTC. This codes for CASSKPGTGYNEQFF.

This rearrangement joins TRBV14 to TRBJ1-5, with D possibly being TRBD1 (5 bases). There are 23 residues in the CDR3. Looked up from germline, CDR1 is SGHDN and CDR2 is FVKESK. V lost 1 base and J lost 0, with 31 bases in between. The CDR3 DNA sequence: TGTGCCAGCAGCCAAGGGGGGGAGTTAGGCACTCATGATGCACTGTGTAGCAATCAGCCCCAGCATTTT. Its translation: CASSQGGELGTHDALCSNQPQHF.

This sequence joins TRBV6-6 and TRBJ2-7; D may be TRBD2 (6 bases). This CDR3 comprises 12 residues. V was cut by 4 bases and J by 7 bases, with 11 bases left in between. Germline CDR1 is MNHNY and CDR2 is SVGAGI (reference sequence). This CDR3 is CASSSGSGEQYF. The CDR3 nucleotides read TGTGCCAGCAGTTCCGGGAGCGGAGAGCAGTACTTC.

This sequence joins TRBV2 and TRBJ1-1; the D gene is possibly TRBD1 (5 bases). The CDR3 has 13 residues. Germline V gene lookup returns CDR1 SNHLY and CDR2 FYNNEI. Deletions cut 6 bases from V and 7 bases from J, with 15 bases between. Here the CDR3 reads CASRETVFGEAFF. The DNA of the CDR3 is TGTGCCAGCAGGGAGACAGTTTTCGGTGAAGCTTTCTTT.

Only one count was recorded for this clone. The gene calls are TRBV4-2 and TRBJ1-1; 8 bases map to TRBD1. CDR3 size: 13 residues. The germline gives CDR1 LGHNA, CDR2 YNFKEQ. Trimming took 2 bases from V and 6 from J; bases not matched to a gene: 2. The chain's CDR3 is CASSQSQGAEAFF. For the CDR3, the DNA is TGTGCCAGCAGCCAATCACAGGGGGCTGAAGCTTTCTTT.

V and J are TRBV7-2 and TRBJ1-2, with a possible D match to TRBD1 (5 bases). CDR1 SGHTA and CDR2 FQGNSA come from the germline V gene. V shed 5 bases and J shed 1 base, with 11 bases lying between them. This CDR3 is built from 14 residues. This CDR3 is CASSVKGLNYGYTF. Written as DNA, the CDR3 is TGTGCCAGCAGCGTGAAGGGACTTAACTATGGCTACACCTTC.

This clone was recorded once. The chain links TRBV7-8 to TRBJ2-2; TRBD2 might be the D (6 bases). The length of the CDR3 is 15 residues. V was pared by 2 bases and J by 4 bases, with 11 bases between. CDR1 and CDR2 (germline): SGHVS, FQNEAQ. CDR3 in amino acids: CASSLIGSGTGELFF. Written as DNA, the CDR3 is TGTGCCAGCAGCTTAATCGGGAGTGGCACCGGGGAGCTGTTTTTT.

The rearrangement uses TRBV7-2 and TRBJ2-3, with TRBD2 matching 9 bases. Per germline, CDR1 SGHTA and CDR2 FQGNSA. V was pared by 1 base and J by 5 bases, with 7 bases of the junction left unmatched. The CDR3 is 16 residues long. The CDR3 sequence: CASSLVPSGTLDTQYF. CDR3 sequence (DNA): TGTGCCAGCAGCTTAGTACCTAGCGGGACGTTAGATACGCAGTATTTT.

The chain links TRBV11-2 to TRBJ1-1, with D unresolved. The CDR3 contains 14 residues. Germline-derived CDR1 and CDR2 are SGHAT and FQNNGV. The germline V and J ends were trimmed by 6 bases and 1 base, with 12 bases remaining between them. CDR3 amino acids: CASSPPTGNTEAFF. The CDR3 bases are TGTGCCAGCAGTCCGCCCACCGGGAACACTGAAGCTTTCTTT.

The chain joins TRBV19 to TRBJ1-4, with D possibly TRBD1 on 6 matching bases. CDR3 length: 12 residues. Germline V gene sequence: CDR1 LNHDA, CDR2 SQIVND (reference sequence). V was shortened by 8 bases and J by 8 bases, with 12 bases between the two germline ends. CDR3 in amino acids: CASSGRGEKLFF. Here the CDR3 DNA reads TGTGCCAGTTCCGGGAGGGGGGAAAAACTGTTTTTT.

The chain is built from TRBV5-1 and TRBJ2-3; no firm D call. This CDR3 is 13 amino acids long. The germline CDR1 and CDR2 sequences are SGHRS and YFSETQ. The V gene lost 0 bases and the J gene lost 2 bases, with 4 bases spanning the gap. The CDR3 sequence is CASSLVATDTQYF. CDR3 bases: TGCGCCAGCAGCTTGGTGGCCACAGATACGCAGTATTTT.

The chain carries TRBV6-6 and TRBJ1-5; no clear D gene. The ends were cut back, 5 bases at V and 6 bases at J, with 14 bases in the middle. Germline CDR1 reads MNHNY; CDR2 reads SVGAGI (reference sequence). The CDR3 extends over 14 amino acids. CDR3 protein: CASSPGGSGQPQHF. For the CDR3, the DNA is TGTGCCAGCAGTCCGGGAGGGTCCGGTCAGCCCCAGCATTTT.

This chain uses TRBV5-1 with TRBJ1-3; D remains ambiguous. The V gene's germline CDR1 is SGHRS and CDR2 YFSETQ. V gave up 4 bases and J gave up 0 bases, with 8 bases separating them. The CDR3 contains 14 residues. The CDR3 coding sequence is TGCGCCAGCAGCCCCGAGAGCTCTGGAAACACCATATATTTT. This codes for CASSPESSGNTIYF.

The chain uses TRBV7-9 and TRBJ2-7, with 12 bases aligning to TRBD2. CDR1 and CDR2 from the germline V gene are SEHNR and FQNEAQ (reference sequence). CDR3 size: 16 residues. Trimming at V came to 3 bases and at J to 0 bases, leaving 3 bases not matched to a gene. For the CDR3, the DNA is TGTGCCAGCAGCTTGACTAGCGGGGGTTTCTCCTACGAGCAGTACTTC. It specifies CASSLTSGGFSYEQYF.

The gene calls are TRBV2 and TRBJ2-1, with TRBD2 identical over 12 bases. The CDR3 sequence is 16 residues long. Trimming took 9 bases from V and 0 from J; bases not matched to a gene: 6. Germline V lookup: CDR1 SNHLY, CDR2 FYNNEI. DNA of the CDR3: TGTGCCAGTCCGACTAGCGGGAGAGTCTCCTACAATGAGCAGTTCTTC. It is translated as CASPTSGRVSYNEQFF.

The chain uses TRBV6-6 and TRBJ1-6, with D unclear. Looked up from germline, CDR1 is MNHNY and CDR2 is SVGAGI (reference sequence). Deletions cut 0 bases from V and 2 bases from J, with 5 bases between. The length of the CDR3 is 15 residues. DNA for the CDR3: TGTGCCAGCAGTTACTCCGGGGCCTATAATTCACCCCTCCACTTT. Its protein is CASSYSGAYNSPLHF.

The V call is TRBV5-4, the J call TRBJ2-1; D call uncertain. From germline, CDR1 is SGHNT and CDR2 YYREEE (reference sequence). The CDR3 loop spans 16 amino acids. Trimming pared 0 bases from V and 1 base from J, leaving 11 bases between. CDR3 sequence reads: CASSLDLRQSYNEQFF. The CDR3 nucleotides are TGTGCCAGCAGCTTGGATCTCAGGCAGTCCTACAATGAGCAGTTCTTC.

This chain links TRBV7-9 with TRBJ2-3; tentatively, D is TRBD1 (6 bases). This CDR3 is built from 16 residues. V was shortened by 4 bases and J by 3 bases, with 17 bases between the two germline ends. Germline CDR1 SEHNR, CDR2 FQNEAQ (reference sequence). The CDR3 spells CASSSLGGWFTDTQYF. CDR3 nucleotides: TGTGCCAGCAGCTCATTAGGGGGATGGTTTACAGATACGCAGTATTTT.

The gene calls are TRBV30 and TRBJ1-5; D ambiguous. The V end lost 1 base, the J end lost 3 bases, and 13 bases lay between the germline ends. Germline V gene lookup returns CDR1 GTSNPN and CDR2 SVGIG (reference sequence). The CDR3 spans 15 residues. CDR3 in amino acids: CAWSAPTSSNQPQHF. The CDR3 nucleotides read TGTGCCTGGAGTGCTCCTACTTCCTCCAATCAGCCCCAGCATTTT.

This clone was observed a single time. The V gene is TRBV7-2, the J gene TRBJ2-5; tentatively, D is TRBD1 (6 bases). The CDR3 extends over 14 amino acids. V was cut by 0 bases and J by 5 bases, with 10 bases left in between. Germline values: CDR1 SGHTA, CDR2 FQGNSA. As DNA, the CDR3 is TGTGCCAGCAGCTTAGCACAGGGTGCGGAGACCCAGTACTTC. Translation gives CASSLAQGAETQYF.

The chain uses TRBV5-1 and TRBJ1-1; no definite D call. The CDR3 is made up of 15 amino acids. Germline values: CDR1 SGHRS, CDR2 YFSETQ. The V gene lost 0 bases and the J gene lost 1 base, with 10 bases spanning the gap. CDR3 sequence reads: CASSLDILANTEAFF. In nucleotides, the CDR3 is TGCGCCAGCAGCTTGGATATCCTGGCGAACACTGAAGCTTTCTTT.

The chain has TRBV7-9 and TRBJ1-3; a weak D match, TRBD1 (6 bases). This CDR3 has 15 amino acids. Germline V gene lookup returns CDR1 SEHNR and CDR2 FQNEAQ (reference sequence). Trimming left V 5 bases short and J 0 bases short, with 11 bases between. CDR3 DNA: TGTGCCAGCAGCGACGGCAGGGGCTCTGGAAACACCATATATTTT. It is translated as CASSDGRGSGNTIYF.

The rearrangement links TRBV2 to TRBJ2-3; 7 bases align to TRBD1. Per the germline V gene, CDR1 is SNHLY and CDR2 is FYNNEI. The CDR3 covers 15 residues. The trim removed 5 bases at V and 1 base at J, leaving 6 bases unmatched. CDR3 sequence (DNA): TGTGCCAGCAGTCCTGACAGGGTGGGCACAGATACGCAGTATTTT. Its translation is CASSPDRVGTDTQYF.

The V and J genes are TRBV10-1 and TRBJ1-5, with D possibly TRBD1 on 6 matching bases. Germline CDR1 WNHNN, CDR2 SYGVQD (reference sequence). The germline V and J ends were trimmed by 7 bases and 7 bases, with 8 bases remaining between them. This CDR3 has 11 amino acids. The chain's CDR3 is CASKGGQPQHF. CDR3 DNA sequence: TGCGCCAGCAAAGGGGGACAGCCCCAGCATTTT.